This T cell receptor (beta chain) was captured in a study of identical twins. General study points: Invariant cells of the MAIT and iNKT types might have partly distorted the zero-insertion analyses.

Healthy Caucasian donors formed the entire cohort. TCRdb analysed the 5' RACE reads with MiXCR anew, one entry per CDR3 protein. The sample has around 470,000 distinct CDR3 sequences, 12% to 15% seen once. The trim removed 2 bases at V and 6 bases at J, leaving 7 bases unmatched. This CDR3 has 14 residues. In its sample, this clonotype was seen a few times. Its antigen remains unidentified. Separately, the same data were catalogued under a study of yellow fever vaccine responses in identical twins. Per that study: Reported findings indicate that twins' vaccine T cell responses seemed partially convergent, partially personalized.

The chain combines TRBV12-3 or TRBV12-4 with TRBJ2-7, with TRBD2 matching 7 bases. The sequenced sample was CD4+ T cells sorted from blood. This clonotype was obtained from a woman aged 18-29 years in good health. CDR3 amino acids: CASSLIRTGGEQYF. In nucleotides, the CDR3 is TGTGCCAGCAGTTTAATCCGAACGGGGGGCGAGCAGTACTTC.